Only a few counts were recorded for the clone carrying this T cell receptor beta chain. Antigen unknown. The sample is drawn from a study of T-cell reconstitution after alpha-beta-depleted transplantation in children. Preparation of the TCRbeta library was carried out with unique molecular identifiers. TCRdb fed the PCR reads into MiXCR, producing one record per CDR3 protein. Of hundreds of thousands of distinct CDR3 sequences listed, approximately 13% were seen once; the top ten hold around 2.2%. General study points: Some patients' high day-60 TCRbeta diversity was traced to surviving recipient T cells and thymic progenitors. One year post-transplant, T-cell counts and diversity were largely derived from T cells produced anew.

V was shortened by 2 bases and J by 1 base, with 9 bases between the two germline ends. Germline assignment: CDR1 SGHTA and CDR2 FQGNSA. The CDR3 contains 15 residues. The sequence was collected from a male patient between 5 and 17 years old who had a stem cell transplant for acute myeloid leukemia, so the T cells may come from the graft donor. The V call is TRBV7-2, the J call TRBJ2-4; no clear D. The sample consisted of PBMCs, mostly from graft donor cells, taken 360 days after TCRalphabeta/CD19-depleted stem cell transplant. The DNA of the CDR3 is TGTGCCAGCAGCTTAACGAGTGGGGCCAAAAACATTCAGTACTTC. Translated: CASSLTSGAKNIQYF.